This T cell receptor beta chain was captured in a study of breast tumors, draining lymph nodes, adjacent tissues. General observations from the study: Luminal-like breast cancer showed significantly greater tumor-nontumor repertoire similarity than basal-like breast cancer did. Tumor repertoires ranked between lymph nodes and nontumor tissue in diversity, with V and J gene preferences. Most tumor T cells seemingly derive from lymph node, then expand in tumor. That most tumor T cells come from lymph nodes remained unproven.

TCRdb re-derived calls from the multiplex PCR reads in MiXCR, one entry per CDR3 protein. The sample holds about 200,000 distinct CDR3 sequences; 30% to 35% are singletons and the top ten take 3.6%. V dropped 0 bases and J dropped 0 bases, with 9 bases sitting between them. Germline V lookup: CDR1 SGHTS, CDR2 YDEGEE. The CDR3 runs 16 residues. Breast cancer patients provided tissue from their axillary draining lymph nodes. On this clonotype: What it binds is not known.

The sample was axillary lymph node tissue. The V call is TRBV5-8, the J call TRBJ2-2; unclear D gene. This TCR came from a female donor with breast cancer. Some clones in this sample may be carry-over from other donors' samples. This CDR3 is CASSLVPATNTGELFF. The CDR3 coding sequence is TGTGCCAGCAGCTTGGTTCCGGCGACGAACACCGGGGAGCTGTTTTTT.